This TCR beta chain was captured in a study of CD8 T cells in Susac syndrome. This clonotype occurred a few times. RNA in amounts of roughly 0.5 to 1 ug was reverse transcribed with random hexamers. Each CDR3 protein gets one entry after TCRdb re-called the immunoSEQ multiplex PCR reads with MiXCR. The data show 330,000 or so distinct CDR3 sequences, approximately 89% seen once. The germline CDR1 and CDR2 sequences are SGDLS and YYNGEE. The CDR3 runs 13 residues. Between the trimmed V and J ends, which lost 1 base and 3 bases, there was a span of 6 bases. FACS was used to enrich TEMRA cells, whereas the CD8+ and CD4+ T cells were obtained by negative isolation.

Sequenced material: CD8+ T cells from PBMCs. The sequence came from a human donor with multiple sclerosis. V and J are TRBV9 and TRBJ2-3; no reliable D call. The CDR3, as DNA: TGTGCCAGCAGCGTAACCTATACAGATACGCAGTATTTT. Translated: CASSVTYTDTQYF.